What follows is one TCR beta chain and its context. Antigen specificity is unknown. This entry belongs to a study of cytomegalovirus exposure and HLA in healthy donors. Study-wide results and caveats: The authors later linked a missense DCLRE1C variant to TCR beta V- and J-gene trimming. Among the CMV-associated chains, a few were confirmed in vitro as specific for CMV antigens.

It was with 60 Vbeta and 13 Jbeta primers that the PCR ran. This table comes from immunoSEQ multiplex PCR, and its TCRdb copy is limited to in-frame clones, with some not included. Of about 170,000 clones listed, roughly 84% are singletons. V was clipped by 2 bases and J by 2 bases, with 13 bases between them. Germline-derived CDR1 and CDR2 are MNHNY and SVGAGI (reference sequence). The CDR3 sequence is 15 residues long. Sequencing used PBMCs. The rearrangement links TRBV6-6 to TRBJ2-7, with D tentatively TRBD1 (6 bases). The receptor was isolated from a boy between 2 and 10 years old in good health and CMV-seronegative. Here the CDR3 reads CASSYPGQHPYEQYF. The DNA of the CDR3 is TGTGCCAGCAGTTACCCCGGACAGCATCCCTACGAGCAGTACTTC.